These 21 T cell receptor beta chains share one sample of origin, sequenced in a study of OX40 agonist ivuxolimab in advanced cancers. Assay used: immunoSEQ multiplex PCR; TCRdb lists only in-frame clones, some missing. The sample has about 66,000 clones; roughly 81% are singletons. Material: CD4+ or CD8+ T cells sorted from blood, obtained in a trial of the OX40 agonist ivuxolimab. The receptors were gathered from an adult with an advanced solid tumor such as melanoma, head and neck, liver or kidney cancer.

This chain links TRBV2 with TRBJ2-7, with TRBD2 matching over 8 bases. Trimming took 4 bases from V and 7 from J; bases not matched to a gene: 12. CDR1 SNHLY and CDR2 FYNNEI come from the germline V gene. The length of the CDR3 is 15 residues. The CDR3 coding sequence is TGTGCCAGCAGTGCCGCCCCAGCGGGGGTTGGAGAGCAGTACTTC. This encodes CASSAAPAGVGEQYF. The full variable domain, with the rest looked up from reference TRBV2 and TRBJ2-7, is EPEVTQTPSHQVTQMGQEVILRCVPISNHLYFYWYRQILGQKVEFLVSFYNNEISEKSEIFDDQFSVERPDGSNFTLKIRSTKLEDSAMYFCASSAAPAGVGEQYFGPGTRLTVT.

This chain links TRBV6-5 with TRBJ1-3; D is unresolved. This CDR3 region has 12 residues. In germline, CDR1 is MNHEY, CDR2 SVGAGI. V was pared by 6 bases and J by 8 bases, with 11 bases between. The CDR3 nucleotides are TGTGCCAGCAGCCCAACTAGGGACACCATATATTTT. Translating gives CASSPTRDTIYF.

The rearrangement joins TRBV6-5 to TRBJ2-4; no definite D call. This CDR3 spans 15 amino acids. V lost 0 bases and J lost 4, with 10 bases in between. Germline V gives CDR1 MNHEY, CDR2 SVGAGI. This chain's CDR3 is CASSYSVGQKNIQYF. The DNA for the CDR3 is TGTGCCAGCAGTTACTCAGTGGGCCAGAAAAACATTCAGTACTTC.

This chain uses TRBV25-1 with TRBJ2-1; D remains ambiguous. The CDR3 sequence is 14 residues long. Trimming took off 7 bases at V and 9 bases at J, with 19 bases between the two ends. The germline gives CDR1 MGHDK, CDR2 SYGVNS. The CDR3 protein is CASNPSSWAAEQFF. CDR3 DNA sequence: TGTGCCAGCAACCCATCCTCCTGGGCGGCTGAGCAGTTCTTC.

The chain carries TRBV7-8 and TRBJ1-4; TRBD1 matches at 7 bases. Germline CDR1 SGHVS, CDR2 FQNEAQ. Germline trimming cut 3 bases from V and 8 bases from J; bases unmatched to any gene: 6. The CDR3 is 14 residues long. The CDR3 DNA is TGTGCCAGCAGCTTCGACAGGGAGGGAGAAAAACTGTTTTTT. Amino acid sequence: CASSFDREGEKLFF.

The V and J genes are TRBV6-1 and TRBJ1-6; 7 nucleotides agree with TRBD1. The junction had 7 bases not matched to a gene; V was cut back by 4 bases and J by 7 bases. Germline loops: CDR1 MNHNS, CDR2 SASEGT. This CDR3 is built from 15 residues. The CDR3 spells CASSAGGRSNSPLHF. For the CDR3, the DNA is TGTGCCAGCAGTGCAGGGGGGCGGTCCAATTCACCCCTCCACTTT.

The sample holds a few counts of this clone. The chain has TRBV11-2 and TRBJ2-3; TRBD2 matches 7 bases. Unmatched junction bases numbered 2, after V lost 5 bases and J lost 6 bases. Germline lookup yields CDR1 SGHAT and CDR2 FQNNGV. The CDR3 is made up of 12 amino acids. The CDR3 loop reads CASSIGRDTQYF. The CDR3 DNA reads as TGTGCCAGCAGCATCGGGAGGGATACGCAGTATTTT.

The chain links TRBV18 to TRBJ2-1; D perhaps matches TRBD1 (5 bases). Germline assignment: CDR1 KGHSH and CDR2 LQKENI. The V end lost 0 bases, the J end lost 0 bases, and 6 bases lay between the germline ends. The CDR3 has 15 amino acids. The CDR3 coding sequence is TGTGCCAGCTCACCACCTAGGGGCTCCTACAATGAGCAGTTCTTC. It codes for CASSPPRGSYNEQFF.

The J gene is TRBJ2-7, the V gene TRBV4-1, with 7 bases matching TRBD1. Unmatched junction bases numbered 9, after V lost 4 bases and J lost 3 bases. Germline CDR1 reads MGHRA; CDR2 reads YSYEKL. This CDR3 has 15 amino acids. As DNA, the CDR3 is TGCGCCAGCAGCCGCCGGACAGGAGTTCTCTACGAGCAGTACTTC. This encodes CASSRRTGVLYEQYF.

This clone was detected only a few times. The rearrangement links TRBV6-5 to TRBJ2-7, with TRBD2 matching over 13 bases. J was trimmed by 7 bases and V by 6 bases; bases with no gene match: 9. CDR1 MNHEY and CDR2 SVGAGI come from the germline V gene. CDR3 length: 15 residues. The CDR3 is CASSRKRGLAGEQYF. CDR3 DNA sequence: TGTGCCAGCAGCCGAAAGAGGGGACTAGCGGGAGAGCAGTACTTC.

The gene calls are TRBV6-5 and TRBJ2-1, with TRBD2 identical over 8 bases. From germline, CDR1 is MNHEY and CDR2 SVGAGI. The CDR3 runs to 15 residues. V shed 6 bases, J shed 5 bases, and the junction held 9 bases outside the gene matches. CDR3 sequence reads: CASSPGTRGNNEQFF. DNA for the CDR3: TGTGCCAGCAGCCCCGGGACTAGGGGCAACAATGAGCAGTTCTTC.

Concerning this clone itself: This likely comes from a read error, as the CDR3 has no conserved phenylalanine or tryptophan at its end. The chain employs TRBV7-8 and TRBJ1-2, with D possibly being TRBD1 (6 bases). From germline, CDR1 is SGHVS and CDR2 FQNEAQ. The CDR3 loop spans 14 amino acids. Trimming took off 2 bases at V and 4 bases at J, with 11 bases between the two ends. The CDR3 region is CASSLPGAPYGYTL. The CDR3 DNA sequence: TGTGCCAGCAGCTTACCAGGGGCCCCCTATGGCTACACCCTC.

V is TRBV6-5 and J is TRBJ2-2; D assignment may be TRBD1 or TRBD2 (5 bases each). Germline V gene lookup returns CDR1 MNHEY and CDR2 SVGAGI. This CDR3 has 15 residues. The V end lost 2 bases, the J end lost 6 bases, and 13 bases lay between the germline ends. The DNA for the CDR3 is TGTGCCAGCAGTTACCTGGGACCTCTTGCCGGGGAGCTGTTTTTT. Translation: CASSYLGPLAGELFF.

The chain combines TRBV27 with TRBJ1-3; 8 bases agree with TRBD1. The germline V gene has CDR1 MNHEY and CDR2 SMNVEV (reference sequence). The length of the CDR3 is 15 residues. V trimming: 6 bases; J trimming: 7 bases; junction bases outside the gene matches: 11. The CDR3 loop reads CASSPTGVLGNTIYF. Here the CDR3 DNA reads TGTGCCAGCAGCCCGACAGGGGTGTTGGGGAACACCATATATTTT.

J is TRBJ2-5 and V is TRBV18; TRBD1 or TRBD2 may be the D gene (5 bases each). The CDR3 contains 14 residues. Trimming took off 6 bases at V and 5 bases at J, with 16 bases between the two ends. Germline CDR1 KGHSH, CDR2 LQKENI. CDR3 sequence: CASSRDSGRETQYF. The CDR3 DNA sequence: TGTGCCAGCTCCCGTGACAGCGGCCGGGAGACCCAGTACTTC.

The V call is TRBV2, the J call TRBJ2-3; no definite D call. Looked up from germline, CDR1 is SNHLY and CDR2 is FYNNEI. The CDR3 has 14 amino acids. Trimming took off 4 bases at V and 2 bases at J, with 10 bases between the two ends. The CDR3 DNA sequence: TGTGCCAGCAGTGGGCTATCTAACACAGATACGCAGTATTTT. Protein sequence: CASSGLSNTDTQYF.

In its sample, this clone was seen many times. The chain couples TRBV2 to TRBJ1-5; D not certain. The CDR3 contains 17 residues. Per the germline V gene, CDR1 is SNHLY and CDR2 is FYNNEI. Trimming stripped 2 bases from V and 6 bases from J, with 20 bases between. The CDR3: CASSEIEGGQFGQPQHF. The DNA for the CDR3 is TGTGCCAGCAGTGAAATCGAGGGTGGGCAGTTCGGTCAGCCCCAGCATTTT.

This clone was counted between two and nine times. The chain combines TRBV25-1 with TRBJ2-7; 7 nucleotides match TRBD1. V trimming: 6 bases; J trimming: 0 bases; junction bases outside the gene matches: 11. The length of the CDR3 is 16 residues. CDR1 is MGHDK, CDR2 SYGVNS, per germline. CDR3 DNA sequence: TGTGCCAGCAGAGACCGGACAGGCACAAGCTCCTACGAGCAGTACTTC. This codes for CASRDRTGTSSYEQYF.

This clone was seen just once. The chain has TRBV7-2 and TRBJ2-1; a possible D gene is TRBD1 (5 bases). V was clipped by 11 bases and J by 4 bases, with 15 bases between them. The CDR3 has 13 residues. Germline assignment: CDR1 SGHTA and CDR2 FQGNSA. CDR3: CALADTGYNEQFF. In nucleotides, the CDR3 is TGTGCCCTTGCTGATACAGGATACAATGAGCAGTTCTTC.

This chain links TRBV2 with TRBJ1-5, with a tentative D call TRBD1 (5 bases). Trimming took 4 bases from V and 6 from J, leaving 10 bases between them. The CDR3 totals 13 residues. Germline-derived CDR1 and CDR2 are SNHLY and FYNNEI. CDR3 amino acids: CASSGGYSQPQHF. The CDR3 DNA reads as TGTGCCAGCAGTGGGGGGTACAGTCAGCCCCAGCATTTT.

The chain has TRBV5-1 and TRBJ2-5, with D unresolved. Trimming stripped 2 bases from V and 2 bases from J, with 10 bases between. This CDR3 is built from 14 residues. Germline lookup yields CDR1 SGHRS and CDR2 YFSETQ. CDR3 region: CASSLFPLQETQYF. CDR3 coding DNA: TGCGCCAGCAGCTTATTTCCACTACAAGAGACCCAGTACTTC.